This T cell receptor (beta chain) was recorded in a study of blood T cell repertoires in COVID-19 (dated by TCRdb to between 2020 and 2021). Study-level background: Collaborator samples came from the United States, Italy and Spain and covered acute and convalescent phases of COVID-19. A freely available public database, intended as a resource for researchers studying the immune response to SARS-CoV-2, is where the repertoires were released. Where HLA class I and class II types were available, the types were taken from metadata supplied by the sample provider, not from assay-based typing. The samples were drawn from the first 160 participants of the ongoing ImmuneRACE study and from 950 to 1,500 subjects provided by 6 global collaborators. The prospective study material was composed of cDNA or gDNA derived from T cells, B-cell-depleted T cells, or PBMCs. Subjects who had been exposed to COVID-19, were actively infected with it, or had recovered from it provided the deeply sampled blood TCRbeta repertoires that made up the dataset. Nearly every sample came with metadata listing a de-identified subject ID, COVID-19 status, age in years and sex. Study-level results and caveats: Clinical and demographic metadata were provided uncurated, with the amount varying by source and participant.

In the case of this clone: The specificity of this receptor is unknown. Base qualities are missing; no much larger clone stands one base away.

The CDR3 covers 16 residues, taking in both the cysteine and the phenylalanine. Just CDR3 DNA is preserved here, 48 bases in frame from base 1. According to the germline V gene, CDR1 reads SGHRS and CDR2 reads YFSETQ. Here V drops 2 bases and J drops 0 bases, and the junction holds 7 bases not matched to any gene. The immunoSEQ Assay, a bias-controlled multiplex PCR, was used to amplify TCRbeta CDR3 regions from genomic DNA. The paper's data handling went like this. The number of nucleated cells in each sample was estimated by amplification of reference gene primers within the assay. To quantify the absolute abundance of each unique TCRbeta CDR3 rearrangement, sequence reads were collapsed and filtered. For each sample, productive Simpson clonality was calculated by taking the square root of Simpson's diversity index across productive rearrangements. What TCRdb holds here is the immuneACCESS table cut down to in-frame rearrangements. Part of the clones is not present; checked against another copy, under half of the missing clones reflect an unresolved V gene, and the others are unexplained. V and J calls plus clone size are reproduced from that table; the DNA served to infer D and trimming. The sample table shows over 100,000 clones, and over 85% are seen once. Approximately 2% of the sample comes from the top ten.

One collaborating source in Seattle enrolled patients during active infection and followed them longitudinally through the course of disease. The collaborating institutions used their own protocols to collect whole blood in K2EDTA tubes. For TCRbeta analysis, collaborator samples were shipped as frozen whole blood, as isolated PBMCs, or as DNA extracted from either sample type. Material for sequencing was peripheral blood. In this chain, TRBV5-1 is recombined with TRBJ1-1, with 7 central nucleotides matching TRBD1. The origin of this receptor is a woman between 50 and 59 years old with COVID-19, enrolled during active disease. The DNA sequence is TGCGCCAGCAGCTTTTCGACAGGGCCATTGAACACTGAAGCTTTCTTT. It translates as CASSFSTGPLNTEAFF.